The 22 T cell receptor beta chains below were found in one sample sequenced in a study of cytomegalovirus exposure and HLA in healthy donors. The PCR ran on 60 Vbeta and 13 Jbeta primers. Method: immunoSEQ multiplex PCR; TCRdb's copy keeps in-frame clones and lacks some. Listed are 150,000 to 200,000 clones; roughly 1.3% falls within the top ten. Input material: PBMCs. The source is a woman in her sixties or seventies in good health and CMV-seronegative.

The genes are TRBV5-1 and TRBJ1-3; D is unresolved. CDR1 and CDR2 from the germline V gene are SGHRS and YFSETQ. The CDR3 length is 13 residues. The V end was cut by 0 bases, the J end by 4 bases, with 5 bases between. The CDR3 DNA sequence: TGCGCCAGCAGCTTGGATATGGGAAACACCATATATTTT. Protein sequence: CASSLDMGNTIYF.

This sequence joins TRBV7-3 and TRBJ2-3, with 8 positions matching TRBD2. J gave up 2 bases and V 5 bases, and 9 bases lay outside the gene matches. Germline CDR1 and CDR2: SGHTA and FQGTGA. There are 16 residues in the CDR3. This CDR3 reads CASSTGLAGLTDTQYF. As DNA, the CDR3 is TGTGCCAGCAGCACCGGTTTAGCGGGGCTCACAGATACGCAGTATTTT.

V usage is TRBV19 and J usage is TRBJ1-1; D is uncertain. Trimming left V 7 bases short and J 5 bases short, with 17 bases between. The CDR3 spans 14 residues. Germline V lookup: CDR1 LNHDA, CDR2 SQIVND (reference sequence). For the CDR3, the DNA is TGTGCCAGTACCCCTAGGTTGGGTTGGACTGAAGCTTTCTTT. Protein sequence: CASTPRLGWTEAFF.

The chain uses TRBV12-5 and TRBJ2-1, with 16 nucleotides matching TRBD2. With V trimmed by 5 bases and J by 5 bases, 15 bases remained unmatched. The CDR3 runs to 20 residues. Germline V CDR1 and CDR2: LGHNT, FRNRAP. The CDR3 nucleotides are TGTGCTAGTGGTACACCCCCACCGGGACTAGCGGGGGGGCCTGACAATGAGCAGTTCTTC. It codes for CASGTPPPGLAGGPDNEQFF.

The chain links TRBV5-6 to TRBJ2-7, with TRBD1 identical over 7 bases. The CDR3 has 14 amino acids. The ends lost 4 bases at V and 4 bases at J; junction bases unmatched: 8. Germline V gives CDR1 SGHDT, CDR2 YYEEEE. The CDR3 loop reads CASSPDLQGYEQYF. In DNA form, the CDR3 reads TGTGCCAGCAGCCCAGACCTACAGGGGTACGAGCAGTACTTC.

J is TRBJ2-5 and V is TRBV7-9, with a weak D call TRBD2 (5 bases). Between the trimmed V and J ends, which lost 5 bases and 4 bases, there was a span of 11 bases. From germline, CDR1 is SEHNR and CDR2 FQNEAQ (reference sequence). This CDR3 spans 13 amino acids. The CDR3 region is CASSPGLGETQYF. The CDR3 DNA reads as TGTGCCAGCAGCCCCGGACTTGGAGAGACCCAGTACTTC.

This chain uses TRBV10-3 with TRBJ1-5; possible D gene TRBD1, 6 bases. The ends were cut back, 6 bases at V and 5 bases at J, with 11 bases in the middle. Looked up from germline, CDR1 is ENHRY and CDR2 is SYGVKD. The CDR3 extends over 13 amino acids. Here the CDR3 DNA reads TGTGCCATCAGGACGGACAGAGATCAGCCCCAGCATTTT. Translated, it gives CAIRTDRDQPQHF.

The V gene is TRBV6-1, the J gene TRBJ1-6, with 8 bases aligning to TRBD1. Germline V gene sequence: CDR1 MNHNS, CDR2 SASEGT. With V trimmed by 4 bases and J by 0 bases, 2 bases remained unmatched. This CDR3 has 16 amino acids. The CDR3 nucleotides read TGTGCCAGCAGTGCAGGGGGCAGCTCCTATAATTCACCCCTCCACTTT. This gives the protein CASSAGGSSYNSPLHF.

The chain combines TRBV7-2 with TRBJ1-1; D is ambiguous. V lost 6 bases, J lost 0 bases, and 14 bases lay in between. The CDR3 spans 15 residues. CDR1 and CDR2 (germline): SGHTA, FQGNSA. This chain's CDR3 is CASSYTGTMNTEAFF. CDR3 nucleotides: TGTGCCAGCAGTTATACGGGAACCATGAACACTGAAGCTTTCTTT.

This chain joins TRBV2 and TRBJ2-4; a weak D match, TRBD1 (6 bases). Germline V gene sequence: CDR1 SNHLY, CDR2 FYNNEI. Trimming took off 3 bases at V and 0 bases at J, with 9 bases between the two ends. This CDR3 has 15 amino acids. The CDR3 sequence is CASSDRGLAKNIQYF. The CDR3 nucleotides read TGTGCCAGCAGTGACAGGGGCTTAGCCAAAAACATTCAGTACTTC.

This sequence joins TRBV11-2 and TRBJ2-4, with TRBD1 identical over 10 bases. Germline V CDR1 and CDR2: SGHAT, FQNNGV. The V gene end was trimmed by 5 bases and the J gene end by 4 bases; junction bases not matched to a gene: 8. CDR3 size: 16 residues. Written as DNA, the CDR3 is TGTGCCAGCAGCCCAGTCCGGACAGGGGGTAAAAACATTCAGTACTTC. It yields the protein CASSPVRTGGKNIQYF.

The chain uses TRBV7-9 and TRBJ2-2; 7 positions agree with TRBD1. Trimming took 4 bases from V and 7 from J; bases not matched to a gene: 6. The CDR3 has 14 residues. Germline V gives CDR1 SEHNR, CDR2 FQNEAQ (reference sequence). The CDR3 loop is CASSWDSASGELFF. The CDR3 nucleotides are TGTGCCAGCAGCTGGGACAGTGCTAGCGGGGAGCTGTTTTTT.

This chain joins TRBV5-6 and TRBJ2-7, with TRBD1 matching 9 bases. Germline V gives CDR1 SGHDT, CDR2 YYEEEE. Germline trimming cut 3 bases from V and 6 bases from J; bases unmatched to any gene: 10. This CDR3 contains 15 residues. Written as DNA, the CDR3 is TGTGCCAGCAGCTCAGGACAGGGGAAGCGAGGCGAGCAGTACTTC. Translating it yields CASSSGQGKRGEQYF.

The chain joins TRBV7-3 to TRBJ1-5, with D possibly TRBD1 on 6 matching bases. The CDR3 covers 16 residues. Trimming removed 4 bases at V and 0 bases at J, with 13 bases between. Germline lookup yields CDR1 SGHTA and CDR2 FQGTGA. This chain's CDR3 is CASSSDRPNSNQPQHF. The CDR3 region has the DNA TGTGCCAGCAGCTCGGACAGACCAAATAGCAATCAGCCCCAGCATTTT.

The chain couples TRBV2 to TRBJ1-6, with D unclear. V lost 3 bases, J lost 7 bases, and 10 bases lay in between. In germline, CDR1 is SNHLY, CDR2 FYNNEI. The length of the CDR3 is 14 residues. CDR3: CASSERGSNSPLHF. The CDR3 nucleotides are TGTGCCAGCAGTGAGCGCGGATCAAATTCACCCCTCCACTTT. The entire variable domain, with the rest obtained from reference TRBV2 and TRBJ1-6, is as follows: EPEVTQTPSHQVTQMGQEVILRCVPISNHLYFYWYRQILGQKVEFLVSFYNNEISEKSEIFDDQFSVERPDGSNFTLKIRSTKLEDSAMYFCASSERGSNSPLHFGNGTRLTVT.

The chain has TRBV4-3 and TRBJ1-1; D is ambiguous. The length of the CDR3 is 16 residues. CDR1 is LGHNA and CDR2 is YSLEER in the germline V gene. V was cut by 1 base and J by 3 bases, with 15 bases left in between. CDR3 protein: CASSQGVRGFDTEAFF. The DNA for the CDR3 is TGCGCCAGCAGCCAAGGCGTCCGAGGGTTTGACACTGAAGCTTTCTTT.

Here the CDR3 DNA reads TGTGCCAGTAGTGTCGGGACAGCAGAAAAACTGTTTTTT. Its translation: CASSVGTAEKLFF. This sequence joins TRBV19 and TRBJ1-4; TRBD1 aligns across 7 bases. The germline gives CDR1 LNHDA, CDR2 SQIVND (reference sequence). CDR3 size: 13 residues. V lost 5 bases to trimming and J lost 8 bases; unmatched junction nucleotides: 5.

This rearrangement joins TRBV4-2 to TRBJ1-3; D perhaps matches TRBD1 (5 bases). V dropped 0 bases and J dropped 1 base, with 16 bases sitting between them. This CDR3 has 18 amino acids. CDR1 and CDR2 (germline): LGHNA, YNFKEQ. The CDR3 is CASSQEGWGTESGNTIYF. CDR3 DNA: TGTGCCAGCAGCCAAGAAGGTTGGGGGACTGAGTCTGGAAACACCATATATTTT.

The chain joins TRBV5-1 to TRBJ2-2; 8 bases agree with TRBD1. Germline-derived CDR1 and CDR2 are SGHRS and YFSETQ. This CDR3 spans 17 amino acids. The V and J ends lost 4 bases and 2 bases, in that order; junction bases with no gene match: 10. The CDR3 sequence is CASSPHDRGLNTGELFF. The CDR3 DNA follows: TGCGCCAGCAGCCCACACGACAGGGGCCTTAACACCGGGGAGCTGTTTTTT. Supplemented by reference TRBV5-1 and TRBJ2-2, the full variable domain reads KAGVTQTPRYLIKTRGQQVTLSCSPISGHRSVSWYQQTPGQGLQFLFEYFSETQRNKGNFPGRFSGRQFSNSRSEMNVSTLELGDSALYLCASSPHDRGLNTGELFFGEGSRLTVL.

V and J are TRBV13 and TRBJ2-2; D ambiguous. Trimming took off 2 bases at V and 4 bases at J, with 5 bases between the two ends. The length of the CDR3 is 13 residues. In germline, CDR1 is PRHDT, CDR2 FYEKMQ (reference sequence). The CDR3 is CASSLLLTGELFF. CDR3 DNA sequence: TGTGCCAGCAGCTTACTACTCACCGGGGAGCTGTTTTTT.

The rearrangement links TRBV30 to TRBJ1-2; D gene ambiguous. The CDR3 length is 15 residues. Trimming stripped 0 bases from V and 4 bases from J, with 15 bases between. Germline values: CDR1 GTSNPN, CDR2 SVGIG (reference sequence). The CDR3, as DNA: TGTGCCTGGAGTGTACCTGGCGGGTGGGTCTATGGCTACACCTTC. Translating gives CAWSVPGGWVYGYTF.

This chain connects TRBV11-3 to TRBJ2-1; possible D gene TRBD1, 6 bases. V was shortened by 5 bases and J by 7 bases, with 9 bases between the two germline ends. The CDR3 sequence is 12 residues long. The V gene's germline CDR1 is SGHNT and CDR2 YENEEA. CDR3: CASSQGPNEQFF. CDR3 nucleotide sequence: TGTGCCAGCAGCCAGGGGCCTAATGAGCAGTTCTTC.